The clone carrying this T cell receptor (beta chain) was seen only a few times. Its antigen is unknown. A junction end diverges from the germline sequence, so it may reflect a read error. A second about 7 to 12 cycle PCR used barcoded and J-beta primers. Every single cDNA molecule received a tag from a template-switch adaptor with 12 random nucleotides. TCRdb analysed the 5' RACE reads with MiXCR anew, one entry per CDR3 protein. The data contain roughly 1.9 million distinct CDR3 sequences, about two fifths of them singletons. The sample originates from a study of blood T cells in healthy people across ages. In germline, CDR1 is SEHNR, CDR2 FQNEAQ (reference sequence). The CDR3 consists of 13 residues. Every donor gave approximately 10 milliliters of peripheral blood. Findings and caveats of the study: Roughly linear declines in TCR beta diversity per million T cells occurred with age.

The TCR was taken from a human donor in good health. The source material was blood. The rearrangement uses TRBV7-9 and TRBJ2-7, with TRBD2 as a possible D gene (5 bases). The CDR3 is CSSSSSPSYEQYF. The CDR3 DNA sequence: TGTTCCAGCAGCTCTAGCCCGTCCTACGAGCAGTACTTC.